These 22 T cell receptor beta chains originate from one sample sequenced in a study of T-cell reconstitution after alpha-beta-depleted transplantation in children. Unique molecular identifiers were used in preparing the TCRbeta library. TCRdb re-called the PCR reads through MiXCR, storing one row per CDR3 protein. The repertoire holds about 640,000 distinct CDR3 sequences, over 10% seen once, with 2% to 2.5% in the top ten. Source: PBMCs, mostly from graft donor cells, taken 360 days after TCRalphabeta/CD19-depleted stem cell transplant. These receptors were obtained from a male patient aged 5 to 17 who had a stem cell transplant for acute myeloid leukemia, so the T cells may come from the graft donor.

This clonotype turned up a few times. The chain uses TRBV5-1 and TRBJ2-1, with TRBD1 matching over 7 bases. Germline V gene data show CDR1 as SGHRS and CDR2 as YFSETQ. There are 15 residues in the CDR3. Unmatched junction bases numbered 8, after V lost 3 bases and J lost 5 bases. CDR3 protein: CASSYRDRQNNEQFF. The CDR3 region has the DNA TGCGCCAGCAGCTATCGGGACAGACAAAACAATGAGCAGTTCTTC.

This clonotype came up a few times. The chain is built from TRBV24-1 and TRBJ2-1, with D perhaps assigned TRBD1 or TRBD2 (5 bases each). V gave up 0 bases and J gave up 4 bases, with 15 bases separating them. CDR3 length: 17 residues. Germline V CDR1 and CDR2: KGHDR, SFDVKD. The CDR3 region has the DNA TGTGCCACCAGTGATTTGGAGGGGAGCCCTGGATACAATGAGCAGTTCTTC. This gives the protein CATSDLEGSPGYNEQFF.

This clonotype was found many times. V usage is TRBV28 and J usage is TRBJ1-5; TRBD1 aligns across 8 bases. Germline V gene lookup returns CDR1 MDHEN and CDR2 SYDVKM. The V and J ends lost 3 bases and 4 bases, in that order; junction bases with no gene match: 5. This CDR3 region has 15 residues. The CDR3, as DNA: TGTGCCAGCAGTTTTCGTCGACAGGGGAATCAGCCCCAGCATTTT. Its protein product is CASSFRRQGNQPQHF. Full variable domain (missing parts from reference TRBV28 and TRBJ1-5): DVKVTQSSRYLVKRTGEKVFLECVQDMDHENMFWYRQDPGLGLRLIYFSYDVKMKEKGDIPEGYSVSREKKERFSLILESASTNQTSMYLCASSFRRQGNQPQHFGDGTRLSIL.

This chain links TRBV14 with TRBJ1-5; D is unclear. The germline gives CDR1 SGHDN, CDR2 FVKESK. CDR3 length equals 11 residues. The V and J ends lost 0 bases and 9 bases respectively, with 3 bases between them. Here the CDR3 DNA reads TGTGCCAGCAGCCAAGAGGTGCCCCAGCATTTT. Translating it yields CASSQEVPQHF.

The chain is built from TRBV7-2 and TRBJ2-1; 11 bases are shared with TRBD2. Losses at the gene ends were 8 bases for V and 2 bases for J; bases not matched to a gene: 8. Germline loops: CDR1 SGHTA, CDR2 FQGNSA. CDR3 length: 16 amino acids. CDR3 in amino acids: CASRRAGLAAYNEQFF. The CDR3, as DNA: TGTGCCAGCCGGAGGGCGGGACTAGCGGCCTACAATGAGCAGTTCTTC.

In its sample, this clonotype was seen a few times. CDR3 in amino acids: CASPVGGLYEQYF. DNA for the CDR3: TGCGCCAGTCCGGTAGGGGGCCTCTACGAGCAGTACTTC. V usage is TRBV5-1 and J usage is TRBJ2-7; 7 nucleotides line up with TRBD1. This CDR3 spans 13 amino acids. Germline lookup yields CDR1 SGHRS and CDR2 YFSETQ. After removal of 8 bases from V and 3 bases from J, the junction contained 8 bases not matched to a gene.

V is TRBV10-3 and J is TRBJ2-7; possibly TRBD1 for D (5 bases). This CDR3 is built from 12 residues. V lost 10 bases and J 2 bases, leaving 12 bases between the germline ends. CDR1 ENHRY and CDR2 SYGVKD come from the germline V gene. The CDR3 nucleotides read TGTGCCAGCCAGGGTATGCCCTACGAGCAGTACTTC. Its translation: CASQGMPYEQYF.

In this sample, this clonotype turned up a few times. The junction departs from the called germline gene at one end, perhaps through a read error. This chain joins TRBV7-7 and TRBJ2-1; 7 nucleotides line up with TRBD2. Germline V CDR1 and CDR2: SSHAT, FNYEAQ (reference sequence). The CDR3 extends over 16 amino acids. CDR3 nucleotide sequence: TGTGCTAGCAGCTTAGCGCCGGGAGGTCCCTACAATGAGCAGTTCTTC. Its protein is CASSLAPGGPYNEQFF.

V gene TRBV28 combines with J gene TRBJ2-3; D might be TRBD1 (6 bases). Germline V lookup: CDR1 MDHEN, CDR2 SYDVKM. Between the trimmed V and J ends, which lost 3 bases and 3 bases, there was a span of 16 bases. The CDR3 extends over 16 amino acids. This CDR3 reads CASSLEPGARTDTQYF. DNA for the CDR3: TGTGCCAGCAGTTTGGAGCCAGGGGCTCGGACAGATACGCAGTATTTT.

This clonotype was seen a handful of times. The chain couples TRBV15 to TRBJ2-1; D remains unclear. The CDR3 totals 10 residues. Germline-derived CDR1 and CDR2 are LNHNV and YYDKDF (reference sequence). Trimming pared 7 bases from V and 15 bases from J, leaving 13 bases between. CDR3 region: CATMRIVRFF. CDR3 nucleotide sequence: TGTGCCACCATGAGGATCGTCAGGTTCTTC.

The chain joins TRBV4-3 to TRBJ2-3, with TRBD1 matching over 9 bases. This CDR3 is built from 16 residues. CDR1 and CDR2 (germline): LGHNA, YSLEER. J was trimmed by 5 bases and V by 4 bases; bases with no gene match: 10. The CDR3 DNA reads TGCGCCAGCAGCCGCGTCGGACAGGGGTGGCAAGATACGCAGTATTTT. This gives the protein CASSRVGQGWQDTQYF.

This chain uses TRBV3-1 with TRBJ2-7; D tentatively fits TRBD1 or TRBD2 (5 bases each). The CDR3 is made up of 14 amino acids. V was trimmed by 1 base and J by 7 bases, leaving 14 bases between them. Per the germline V gene, CDR1 is LGHDT and CDR2 is YNNKEL (reference sequence). In nucleotides, the CDR3 is TGTGCCAGCAGCCAAGTATGGGGGTCCGGGGAGCAGTACTTC. Its protein is CASSQVWGSGEQYF.

The chain uses TRBV5-1 and TRBJ1-1; 7 bases are a match to TRBD1. The germline V gene has CDR1 SGHRS and CDR2 YFSETQ. Losses at the gene ends were 0 bases for V and 1 base for J; bases not matched to a gene: 3. The CDR3 sequence is 15 residues long. The CDR3 DNA sequence: TGCGCCAGCAGCTTGGCCGGGACAGCGAACACTGAAGCTTTCTTT. Protein: CASSLAGTANTEAFF.

The V gene is TRBV4-1, the J gene TRBJ1-2; D gene ambiguous. V shed 0 bases and J shed 0 bases, with 8 bases lying between them. Germline loops: CDR1 MGHRA, CDR2 YSYEKL. The CDR3 length is 15 residues. CDR3 nucleotide sequence: TGCGCCAGCAGCCAAGAAATGAGGGCTAACTATGGCTACACCTTC. Its translation is CASSQEMRANYGYTF.

The J gene is TRBJ1-5, the V gene TRBV4-1; perhaps TRBD1 as D (6 bases). The V end lost 4 bases, the J end lost 2 bases, and 15 bases lay between the germline ends. The CDR3 is 16 residues long. The germline gives CDR1 MGHRA, CDR2 YSYEKL. Here the CDR3 reads CASSPARDTGNQPQHF. Here the CDR3 DNA reads TGCGCCAGCAGCCCCGCGCGGGACACCGGCAATCAGCCCCAGCATTTT.

The table lists this clonotype with a few counts. The V call is TRBV12-3 or TRBV12-4, the J call TRBJ2-5; TRBD2 agrees at 11 bases. With 5 bases clipped from V and 0 bases from J, the junction kept 2 bases outside the gene matches. The CDR3 totals 15 residues. The CDR3 region is CASSRLAGNQETQYF. The CDR3 coding sequence is TGTGCCAGCAGTAGACTAGCGGGAAACCAAGAGACCCAGTACTTC.

This clonotype was seen only a few times. The chain recombines TRBV28 with TRBJ1-5; D is unclear. The CDR3 covers 16 residues. The germline V gene encodes CDR1 MDHEN and CDR2 SYDVKM. V lost 5 bases, J lost 1 base, and 15 bases lay in between. Here the CDR3 reads CASSPEVLGSNQPQHF. The CDR3 nucleotides read TGTGCCAGCAGTCCCGAGGTATTAGGGAGCAATCAGCCCCAGCATTTT.

This clonotype appeared many times. This chain links TRBV20-1 with TRBJ2-3, with no clear D. V dropped 3 bases and J dropped 1 base, with 11 bases sitting between them. Per germline, CDR1 DFQATT and CDR2 SNEGSKA (reference sequence). CDR3 length: 14 amino acids. CDR3 sequence: CSASKQARTDTQYF. In DNA form, the CDR3 reads TGCAGTGCTAGTAAGCAGGCCCGCACAGATACGCAGTATTTT.

This clonotype showed up many times. The chain uses TRBV15 and TRBJ2-1; 10 bases fit TRBD2. CDR3 size: 17 residues. The J segment lost 4 bases and the V segment lost 1 base, leaving 7 bases of the junction unmatched. Germline CDR1 reads LNHNV; CDR2 reads YYDKDF (reference sequence). The CDR3 reads CATSRGRGLADYNEQFF. The CDR3 coding sequence is TGTGCCACCAGCAGAGGAAGAGGACTAGCGGATTACAATGAGCAGTTCTTC. Full variable domain (outside the CDR3, taken from reference TRBV15 and TRBJ2-1): DAMVIQNPRYQVTQFGKPVTLSCSQTLNHNVMYWYQQKSSQAPKLLFHYYDKDFNNEADTPDNFQSRRPNTSFCFLDIRSPGLGDTAMYLCATSRGRGLADYNEQFFGPGTRLTVL.

The table lists this clonotype with a few counts. The chain employs TRBV23-1 and TRBJ2-1; either TRBD1 or TRBD2 may fit D (5 bases each). TRBV23-1 is noted as an ORF with a role that remains uncertain. The CDR3 covers 18 residues. V was pared by 5 bases and J by 0 bases, with 20 bases between. CDR3 DNA: TGCGCCAGCAGTTCCCTCTGGGACCACTTTGGCTCCTACAATGAGCAGTTCTTC. Its protein product is CASSSLWDHFGSYNEQFF.

The table lists this clonotype with many counts. CDR3: CSVFGTGTYEQYF. CDR3 nucleotides: TGCAGTGTGTTTGGGACAGGGACCTACGAGCAGTACTTC. The chain combines TRBV20-1 with TRBJ2-7, with 9 bases lining up with TRBD1. The CDR3 loop spans 13 amino acids. In germline, CDR1 is DFQATT, CDR2 SNEGSKA (reference sequence). The V and J ends lost 7 bases and 2 bases, in that order; junction bases with no gene match: 6.

This clonotype was seen at least ten times. The rearrangement links TRBV28 to TRBJ1-5, with D perhaps TRBD1 (6 bases). The CDR3 is made up of 16 amino acids. V lost 6 bases, J lost 5 bases, and 20 bases lay in between. Germline V gives CDR1 MDHEN, CDR2 SYDVKM. The CDR3 reads CASSRSGGNRYQPQHF. The CDR3, as DNA: TGTGCCAGCAGCAGATCCGGGGGCAATCGGTATCAGCCCCAGCATTTT.